Each of the 25 T cell receptor beta chains below was sequenced from the same sample in a study of sequential checkpoint blockade in melanoma. Treatment described: randomized to nivolumab then ipilimumab (arm A) or the reverse (arm B). Here immunoSEQ multiplex PCR was the method, and the copy in TCRdb shows in-frame clones only, minus some. Among some 30,000 clones, approximately 86% were seen once, and the ten largest hold roughly 22%. This specimen was CD8+ T cells sorted from blood (inferred from file names), taken from a patient given nivolumab and ipilimumab in sequence. The receptor set was obtained from a human donor with melanoma.

The rearrangement links TRBV29-1 to TRBJ2-1; TRBD2 matches 9 bases. This CDR3 is 15 amino acids long. The germline V gene encodes CDR1 SQVTM and CDR2 ANQGSEA. J lost 2 bases, V lost 5 bases, and 7 bases had no gene match. The CDR3 sequence: CSVTSSGVPYNEQFF. As DNA, the CDR3 is TGCAGCGTTACCTCTAGCGGGGTCCCCTACAATGAGCAGTTCTTC.

This rearrangement joins TRBV12-5 to TRBJ2-1; D is unresolved. V dropped 3 bases and J dropped 5 bases, with 5 bases sitting between them. The germline V gene encodes CDR1 LGHNT and CDR2 FRNRAP. This CDR3 contains 12 residues. Written as DNA, the CDR3 is TGTGCTAGTGGTTTCAAGCACAATGAGCAGTTCTTC. Protein: CASGFKHNEQFF. The full variable domain, its missing parts supplied by reference TRBV12-5 and TRBJ2-1, is DARVTQTPRHKVTEMGQEVTMRCQPILGHNTVFWYRQTMMQGLELLAYFRNRAPLDDSGMPKDRFSAEMPDATLATLKIQPSEPRDSAVYFCASGFKHNEQFFGPGTRLTVL.

The chain combines TRBV7-8 with TRBJ2-1; possibly TRBD2 for D (6 bases). V dropped 4 bases and J dropped 2 bases, with 15 bases sitting between them. The CDR3 covers 16 residues. The germline gives CDR1 SGHVS, CDR2 FQNEAQ. The CDR3: CASSSQSGSAYNEQFF. The CDR3 DNA reads as TGTGCCAGCAGCTCACAAAGCGGGTCCGCCTACAATGAGCAGTTCTTC.

The rearrangement links TRBV27 to TRBJ2-3, with D possibly being TRBD2 (6 bases). The germline V gene encodes CDR1 MNHEY and CDR2 SMNVEV (reference sequence). The CDR3 totals 16 residues. V lost 3 bases and J lost 4, with 17 bases in between. The CDR3 nucleotides read TGTGCCAGCAGTTTCATGGATCCGGGAGTTTCAGATACGCAGTATTTT. Translating gives CASSFMDPGVSDTQYF.

DNA for the CDR3: TGTGCCAGCAGTGCCCCAAACAGCCTCTACGAGCAGTACTTC. This encodes CASSAPNSLYEQYF. The chain has TRBV28 and TRBJ2-7, with D uncertain. Trimming stripped 5 bases from V and 3 bases from J, with 14 bases between. The CDR3 has 14 residues. CDR1 and CDR2 (germline): MDHEN, SYDVKM.

The chain combines TRBV25-1 with TRBJ2-7, with D perhaps TRBD1 (7 bases). Germline V gene sequence: CDR1 MGHDK, CDR2 SYGVNS. V was clipped by 4 bases and J by 2 bases, with 18 bases between them. The CDR3 loop spans 16 amino acids. The CDR3 nucleotides are TGTGCCAGCAGTGTGGGGCGGGGCAGGGGGACCTACGAGCAGTACTTC. Translated, it gives CASSVGRGRGTYEQYF.

The chain uses TRBV28 and TRBJ2-5; the match to TRBD1 covers 9 bases. The junction had 8 bases not matched to a gene; V was cut back by 7 bases and J by 5 bases. The CDR3 contains 14 residues. CDR1 and CDR2 (germline): MDHEN, SYDVKM. CDR3 residues: CASTDRQGGETQYF. The CDR3 DNA reads TGTGCCAGCACCGATCGACAGGGGGGGGAGACCCAGTACTTC.

The CDR3 DNA sequence: TGTGCCAGCAGCCGGGGTGACGGCACAGATACGCAGTATTTT. It specifies CASSRGDGTDTQYF. This chain joins TRBV5-6 and TRBJ2-3; D is perhaps TRBD2 (5 bases). The CDR3 is 14 residues long. Trimming cost V 4 bases and J 1 base, with 10 bases left between them. CDR1 SGHDT and CDR2 YYEEEE come from the germline V gene. Filled out from reference TRBV5-6 and TRBJ2-3, the complete variable domain reads DAGVTQSPTHLIKTRGQQVTLRCSPKSGHDTVSWYQQALGQGPQFIFQYYEEEERQRGNFPDRFSGHQFPNYSSELNVNALLLGDSALYLCASSRGDGTDTQYFGPGTRLTVL.

The chain employs TRBV27 and TRBJ1-2; D is perhaps TRBD1 (6 bases). Germline loops: CDR1 MNHEY, CDR2 SMNVEV (reference sequence). V dropped 6 bases and J dropped 4 bases, with 18 bases sitting between them. This CDR3 is 15 amino acids long. The CDR3 bases are TGTGCCAGCAGCCTCCGGGGACAACTCTCCTATGGCTACACCTTC. It encodes CASSLRGQLSYGYTF.

The gene calls are TRBV6-4 and TRBJ2-2; D gene uncertain. The CDR3 has 14 residues. Germline CDR1 is MRHNA and CDR2 is SNTAGT. The V gene lost 3 bases and the J gene lost 3 bases, with 8 bases spanning the gap. In DNA form, the CDR3 reads TGTGCCAGCAGTGATGGCAGATACACCGGGGAGCTGTTTTTT. Protein sequence: CASSDGRYTGELFF.

The chain links TRBV5-8 to TRBJ2-7, with 10 bases that match TRBD1. The CDR3 is 17 residues long. Germline V lookup: CDR1 SGHTS, CDR2 YDEGEE. V lost 0 bases to trimming and J lost 6 bases; unmatched junction nucleotides: 12. The CDR3 region has the DNA TGTGCCAGCAGCTTGGTTCAGACCGGGACAGGGGTCCCCGAGCAGTACTTC. As protein: CASSLVQTGTGVPEQYF.

The CDR3 DNA sequence: TGTGCCACCAGCAGAGCCCGGGTGCAAAATGAAAAACTGTTTTTT. Translation gives CATSRARVQNEKLFF. V usage is TRBV15 and J usage is TRBJ1-4; D ambiguous. The V gene lost 1 base and the J gene lost 5 bases, with 11 bases spanning the gap. This CDR3 is built from 15 residues. Germline lookup yields CDR1 LNHNV and CDR2 YYDKDF (reference sequence).

This chain joins TRBV5-6 and TRBJ1-1; TRBD1 is a possible D gene (6 bases). V shed 5 bases and J shed 4 bases, with 12 bases lying between them. Germline V CDR1 and CDR2: SGHDT, YYEEEE. The CDR3 extends over 13 amino acids. The DNA for the CDR3 is TGTGCCAGCAGGGGGGCGCAAAGCACTGAAGCTTTCTTT. Encoded protein: CASRGAQSTEAFF.

This chain connects TRBV2 to TRBJ2-7; possibly TRBD1 for D (6 bases). Germline V gene lookup returns CDR1 SNHLY and CDR2 FYNNEI. The CDR3 loop spans 13 amino acids. V shed 7 bases and J shed 6 bases, with 16 bases lying between them. The CDR3 here is CASNRVPPSEQYF. The CDR3 nucleotides are TGTGCCAGCAACAGGGTCCCCCCCTCCGAGCAGTACTTC.

The chain combines TRBV19 with TRBJ2-1, with D uncertain. The CDR3 spans 17 residues. V lost 0 bases, J lost 5 bases, and 17 bases lay in between. Germline lookup yields CDR1 LNHDA and CDR2 SQIVND (reference sequence). The CDR3 loop is CASSIDGETYTNNEQFF. CDR3 DNA: TGTGCCAGTAGTATAGACGGAGAAACTTATACGAACAATGAGCAGTTCTTC.

In this sample, this clone turned up a few times. V and J are TRBV6-6 and TRBJ2-7; no definite D call. This CDR3 contains 12 residues. The germline V and J ends were trimmed by 11 bases and 6 bases, with 17 bases remaining between them. Germline-derived CDR1 and CDR2 are MNHNY and SVGAGI (reference sequence). The CDR3 loop is CAGGPSRLEQYF. The DNA of the CDR3 is TGTGCCGGCGGCCCTAGTCGCCTCGAGCAGTACTTC.

The chain uses TRBV19 and TRBJ2-2; TRBD1 aligns across 7 bases. After removal of 6 bases from V and 9 bases from J, the junction contained 4 bases not matched to a gene. This CDR3 is 12 amino acids long. Germline lookup yields CDR1 LNHDA and CDR2 SQIVND (reference sequence). CDR3 nucleotide sequence: TGTGCCAGTAGGCTGGGACAGCGGGAGCTGTTTTTT. It translates to CASRLGQRELFF. Full variable domain (remainder filled in from reference TRBV19 and TRBJ2-2): DGGITQSPKYLFRKEGQNVTLSCEQNLNHDAMYWYRQDPGQGLRLIYYSQIVNDFQKGDIAEGYSVSREKKESFPLTVTSAQKNPTAFYLCASRLGQRELFFGEGSRLTVL.

The rearrangement joins TRBV6-5 to TRBJ1-1, with D tentatively TRBD1 (6 bases). This CDR3 region has 13 residues. Per germline, CDR1 MNHEY and CDR2 SVGAGI. V lost 6 bases to trimming and J lost 1 base, with 9 bases between them. The CDR3, as DNA: TGTGCCAGCAGGTTACAGGGGAACACTGAAGCTTTCTTT. This translates into CASRLQGNTEAFF.

The DNA of the CDR3 is TGTGCCAGCAGCATTCAGGGGGCCGGGGACTATGGCTACACCTTC. The encoded protein is CASSIQGAGDYGYTF. The rearrangement joins TRBV7-6 to TRBJ1-2, with 8 bases that match TRBD1. The CDR3 has 15 amino acids. Germline V gene sequence: CDR1 SGHVS, CDR2 FNYEAQ. With V trimmed by 5 bases and J by 3 bases, 8 bases remained unmatched.

This chain connects TRBV4-1 to TRBJ2-7; 8 bases map to TRBD2. V trimming: 1 base; J trimming: 2 bases; junction bases outside the gene matches: 7. The germline V gene encodes CDR1 MGHRA and CDR2 YSYEKL. The CDR3 covers 16 residues. CDR3 sequence reads: CASSQGTLAVPYEQYF. The CDR3, as DNA: TGCGCCAGCAGCCAAGGGACACTAGCGGTCCCCTACGAGCAGTACTTC.

This chain links TRBV19 with TRBJ1-6; 7 bases match TRBD1. Per the germline V gene, CDR1 is LNHDA and CDR2 is SQIVND (reference sequence). The CDR3 is 15 residues long. With V trimmed by 3 bases and J by 9 bases, 8 bases remained unmatched. The CDR3 bases are TGTGCCAGTAGTATCGTCGGGACAGCCTTTTCACCCCTCCACTTT. Amino acids: CASSIVGTAFSPLHF. Supplemented by reference TRBV19 and TRBJ1-6, the full variable domain reads DGGITQSPKYLFRKEGQNVTLSCEQNLNHDAMYWYRQDPGQGLRLIYYSQIVNDFQKGDIAEGYSVSREKKESFPLTVTSAQKNPTAFYLCASSIVGTAFSPLHFGNGTRLTVT.

The table lists this clone with a count of one. The chain joins TRBV2 to TRBJ2-7, with TRBD2 identical over 15 bases. V trimming: 6 bases; J trimming: 4 bases; junction bases outside the gene matches: 7. This CDR3 has 16 residues. Germline CDR1 reads SNHLY; CDR2 reads FYNNEI. For the CDR3, the DNA is TGTGCCAGCAGCCTCGGACTAGCGGGAGGGAGGTACGAGCAGTACTTC. Translated, it gives CASSLGLAGGRYEQYF.

The chain recombines TRBV30 with TRBJ1-1; 7 nucleotides match TRBD1. V dropped 0 bases and J dropped 1; count of bases not matched to a gene: 8. The CDR3 is made up of 16 amino acids. Per the germline V gene, CDR1 is GTSNPN and CDR2 is SVGIG (reference sequence). In DNA form, the CDR3 reads TGTGCCTGGAGTGTACGGAGGGGGCGGGGGAACACTGAAGCTTTCTTT. Its protein product is CAWSVRRGRGNTEAFF.

The CDR3 bases are TGCGCCAGCAGCCAAGTCGGAGGGAGCAATCAGCCCCAGCATTTT. Translation: CASSQVGGSNQPQHF. The chain has TRBV4-1 and TRBJ1-5; no clear D. There are 15 residues in the CDR3. V was clipped by 1 base and J by 1 base, with 8 bases between them. Germline V gene lookup returns CDR1 MGHRA and CDR2 YSYEKL.

V usage is TRBV18 and J usage is TRBJ2-7; D remains ambiguous. V was cut by 2 bases and J by 0 bases, with 11 bases left in between. CDR1 and CDR2 from the germline V gene are KGHSH and LQKENI. This CDR3 is 15 amino acids long. The DNA for the CDR3 is TGTGCCAGCTCACCATCCAGGCTTAGCTCCTACGAGCAGTACTTC. Its protein product is CASSPSRLSSYEQYF.